This T cell receptor (beta chain) was captured in a study of blood T cell repertoires in COVID-19. Looking at the study overall: Acute-phase and convalescent COVID-19 samples originated in the United States, Italy and Spain.

Profiling relied on immunoSEQ multiplex PCR, and the TCRdb table lists in-frame clones only, not all of them. This sample carries about 350,000 clones, around nine tenths of them seen once, and the ten largest clones take 1%. Participant ages covered about 18 to 100 years across some 25 US areas. This CDR3 has 13 amino acids. The trim removed 6 bases at V and 1 base at J, leaving 1 base unmatched. CDR1 and CDR2 from the germline V gene are LGHDT and YNNKEL (reference sequence). The source is a woman in her thirties who had been exposed to COVID-19. The rearrangement joins TRBV3-1 (or the pseudogene TRBV3-2) to TRBJ2-3; 7 bases fit TRBD1. The sequencing input was PBMCs or T cells enriched from blood (not recorded which). CDR3 DNA: TGTGCCAGCAGAGGGACAGGCACAGATACGCAGTATTTT. Protein: CASRGTGTDTQYF.